This T cell receptor beta chain was profiled in a study of beta chain features in type 1 diabetes. J gave up 9 bases and V 6 bases, and 8 bases lay outside the gene matches. The germline V gene encodes CDR1 SGHAT and CDR2 FQDESV (reference sequence). The CDR3 consists of 13 residues. The study reverse transcribed the entire isolated RNA, so it sequenced expressed TCRB transcripts. Clones were sequenced by immunoSEQ multiplex PCR, and TCRdb holds only the in-frame ones, with some missing. The profile shows more than 150,000 clones, around 10% of them singletons. This clone showed up just a few times. Material: central memory CD4+ T cells from blood. The V call is TRBV11-1, the J call TRBJ2-3; 8 positions match TRBD1. This receptor was identified in a man aged 18 to 29 in good health. The CDR3 bases are TGTGCCAGCAGTTCGCCAGGGGGCACAACGCAGTATTTT. Amino acid sequence: CASSSPGGTTQYF.